This T cell receptor beta chain was identified in a study of graft-versus-host responses after intestinal transplantation (dated by TCRdb to the early 2020s). Regarding the complete study: Multivisceral, liver-intestinal, or isolated intestinal transplants were received by the recipients. All recipients received anti-thymocyte globulin induction followed by maintenance tacrolimus and steroids for around 3 years. After intestinal transplantation, graft-versus-host and host-versus-graft alloreactive T cell clones were followed in the graft, circulation and bone marrow using bulk TCR-beta CDR3 sequencing. Alloreactive clones were identified by sequencing pre-transplant mixed lymphocyte reaction products and comparing them with unstimulated pre-transplant donor and recipient T cells. The cohort enrolled about two dozen intestinal transplant recipients, one of whom was a retransplant, and a few patients without pretransplant specimens were excluded. A peak of at least 4% donor T cells among recipient peripheral blood mononuclear cells was the definition used for donor T cell macrochimerism. Samples from three later patients were sequenced in-house on an Illumina MiSeq with MiXCR processing rather than by the commercial service.

Beyond this particular receptor, the publication reports: In the allografts of patients with donor T cell macrochimerism, GvH to HvG T cell clonal ratios were high. The relatively low number and heterogeneity of intestinal transplant patients limited the conclusions. GvH clones were detected in recipient bone marrow, and some appeared earlier in ileal mucosa or blood, consistent with an intestinal mucosal origin. Early after transplant, declines in HvG clones were associated with peak levels of circulating GvH clones.

Unmatched junction bases come to 5, with V trimmed by 3 bases and J by 2 bases. The germline V gene encodes CDR1 SGHDN and CDR2 FVKESK. Counted from cysteine to phenylalanine, this CDR3 has 15 amino acids. Here the CDR3 DNA is all that survives: 45 bases in frame from base 1. The time point label for this specimen denotes: cells obtained before transplantation from donor or recipient. CD3+CD4+ and CD3+CD8+ populations were FACS-sorted from unstimulated pre-transplant donor and recipient cells taken from spleen or lymph nodes. In regard to this clone: This receptor's antigen is unknown. There are no base qualities to consult, and no much larger clone falls within one base.

To prepare the library, the immunoSEQ multiplex PCR assay was applied. For most patients, genomic DNA was isolated with the Qiagen DNeasy Blood and Tissue Kit and sent frozen to Adaptive Biotechnologies for TCR sequencing. For most patients, high-throughput TCR-beta CDR3 sequencing of genomic DNA was performed by Adaptive Biotechnologies. Regarding the original processing steps: TCR sequencing data for roughly 18 patients were retrieved from Adaptive's ImmunoSEQ software; three other patients were processed with MiXCR and VDJtools. CD4 versus CD8 sorting errors were corrected by removing sequences found in both subsets at a frequency ratio below 5:1. CDR3 nucleotide sequences shared between donor and recipient were removed because their origin could not be assigned. At least 2-fold expansion over unstimulated cells and a minimum CFSE-low frequency of 0.002% (template counts) or 0.001% (read counts) were required for clones to be classified as alloreactive. A clone was considered mappable if detected in the sequenced pre-transplant spleen, lymph node, or MLR CFSE-low populations of the donor or recipient. Cumulative frequency of alloreactive clones was calculated as a percentage of all sequences weighted by copy number. TCRdb took this table from immuneACCESS and kept in-frame rearrangements with V and J called. Such tables lack part of the clones; where checked against another copy, unresolved V genes explain under half of the gap, and the rest is unexplained. V, J and clone size were drawn from that table, and D and trimming were deduced from the DNA. The sample includes over 75,000 clones, with under 95% observed a single time. The ten largest clones represent less than 0.08% of the sample.

This sequence was found in a human donor who was the organ donor for an intestinal transplant. The source material was unstimulated CD8+ T cells sorted from spleen or lymph node cells, sampled before transplant. Here the chain combines TRBV14 and TRBJ2-3; the junction holds 7 bases that match TRBD1. The nucleotide sequence is TGTGCCAGCAGCCACACAGGGGCCTCCACAGATACGCAGTATTTT. It encodes CASSHTGASTDTQYF.